This entry describes one T cell receptor (beta chain). Its antigen remains unknown. The data derive from a study of T cell repertoires in cytomegalovirus infection. Overall study context: An indication of both CMV infection and matching HLA type came from public TCR beta signatures.

The CDR3 is 12 amino acids. Deletions cut 5 bases from V and 7 bases from J, with 11 bases between. In germline, CDR1 is SEHNR, CDR2 FQNEAQ (reference sequence). TCRdb re-called the reads with MiXCR, one entry per CDR3 protein. This table holds a few hundred thousand distinct CDR3 sequences, more than 8% found once. Whole-study findings and limits: There were HLA-C-restricted CMV-specific TCR beta clonotypes dominating the ex vivo response. The cumulative frequency of public TCR beta families identified carriers of CMV plus the relevant HLA.

The source of this sequence is a human donor in good health (CMV status not recorded). Some clones in this sample may be carry-over from other donors' samples. The rearrangement uses TRBV7-9 and TRBJ1-2, with D unclear. Sequenced: PBMCs. CDR3 residues: CASSPPGSGYTF. DNA for the CDR3: TGTGCCAGCAGCCCGCCAGGATCTGGCTACACCTTC.